Below, one T cell receptor (beta chain) is given with its context. Its antigen has not been determined. It has no much larger one-base neighbor in the sample; base qualities were not kept. The entry originates in a study of CD4 T cells in relation to SARS-CoV-2 and coronaviruses (dated by TCRdb to the early 2020s). For the wider study: In the ViraFEST assay, PBMCs were cultured with antigen for ten to eleven days, after which TCR beta CDR3s were sequenced to identify clonal expansions specific to the antigen. An HIV-1 Nef peptide pool or a no-peptide culture served as the negative reference condition. Shared crossreactive spike epitopes were mapped to their HLA restriction using patient-derived lymphoblastoid cell lines. The study assessed, at the TCR clonotype level, memory CD4+ T cell crossreactivity between SARS-CoV-2 and common cold coronavirus spike proteins. Samples from three pre-COVID donors and the naive versus memory experiments were sequenced with the Adaptive Biotechnologies TCR-sequencing kit; other data were Illumina-based. A different TCR-beta assay, based on Illumina, was used to sequence expansion assays from other donors in the study.

Library creation used the immunoSEQ multiplex PCR assay. Regarding the original processing steps: During preprocessing, nonproductive sequences were removed, along with CDR3s that did not begin with C, did not end with F or W, or were shorter than 7 amino acids. Antigen-specific clonotypes were called with the MANAFEST web app, based on expansion relative to reference and other culture wells. A clone was considered positive if the clone showed significant expansion compared with the reference culture in 2 of 3 replicate wells at an FDR below 0.05. To be called positive, a clone also had to show significant expansion compared with every other tandem well and an odds ratio greater than 5. CDR3 homology was quantified as pairwise Levenshtein distance, calculated with the stringdist R package after three terminal residues were trimmed from each end. TCRdb's version of the immuneACCESS table is confined to in-frame rearrangements and falls short of the full clone set. An unresolved V gene accounts for under half of the shortfall where checked; the remainder is of unknown origin. V, J and clone size were drawn from that table, and D and trimming were deduced from the DNA. This sample comprises roughly 10,000 clones, around 68% of them detected only once. The top ten hold around 17% of the sample.

Study-level results and caveats: Small numbers of patients and of tested TCRs were a limitation of the study. Crossreactivity analysis centred on spike protein, so crossreactivity against other viral proteins was not assessed. About 60% of donors had memory CD4+ clonotypes that crossrecognized SARS-CoV-2 and at least one common cold coronavirus spike. Compared with monoreactive clones, crossreactive clones had significantly weaker SARS-CoV-2-driven expansion, a result consistent with antigenic imprinting. Pre-pandemic and post-infection samples were not both contributed by any donor, so tracing of the source of pre-existing responses was limited.

CD4+ T cells from unexposed donors were collected before the COVID-19 pandemic (2011-2018). Following 10 days of culture, the EasySep CD4+ T cell isolation kit was used to isolate CD4+ T cells. Unexposed donor CD4+ T cells were tested for reactivity to SARS-CoV-2 S and N and four common cold coronavirus spike pools, as cell number allowed. PBMCs were cultured at around 2 million per well in IMDM supplemented with 5% human AB serum and 9 to 10 IU/ml IL-2. Half of the culture medium was replaced with fresh IL-2-containing medium on days 3 and 7. Each peptide culture condition was generally run in triplicate replicate wells. Leukapheresis product for the unexposed donors was purchased commercially. Ficoll-Paque PLUS gradient centrifugation was used to isolate PBMCs from either whole blood or leukapheresis product. The PBMCs went either fresh into the expansion assay or into cryopreservation at -140 degrees C. The QIAamp Micro DNA Kit was used to extract genomic DNA from the CD4+ T cells.

Including the terminal cysteine and phenylalanine, the CDR3 comprises 15 residues. Kept here is only the CDR3 DNA, which spans 45 bases and is read in frame from base 1. V is reduced by 4 bases and J by 2 bases, leaving a spacing of 16 bases between them. The CDR1 and CDR2 encoded by the germline V gene are SGDLS and YYNGEE. Sequencing was performed on CD4+ T cells from PBMCs, cultured in vitro. The sequence is built from TRBV9 and TRBJ2-7; a tentative D call is TRBD2 (5 bases match). The receptor was derived from a human donor in good health. Read as DNA, the sequence is TGTGCCAGCAGCCCCGGGCCAGGAGGCGCCTACGAGCAGTACTTC. This gives the protein CASSPGPGGAYEQYF.